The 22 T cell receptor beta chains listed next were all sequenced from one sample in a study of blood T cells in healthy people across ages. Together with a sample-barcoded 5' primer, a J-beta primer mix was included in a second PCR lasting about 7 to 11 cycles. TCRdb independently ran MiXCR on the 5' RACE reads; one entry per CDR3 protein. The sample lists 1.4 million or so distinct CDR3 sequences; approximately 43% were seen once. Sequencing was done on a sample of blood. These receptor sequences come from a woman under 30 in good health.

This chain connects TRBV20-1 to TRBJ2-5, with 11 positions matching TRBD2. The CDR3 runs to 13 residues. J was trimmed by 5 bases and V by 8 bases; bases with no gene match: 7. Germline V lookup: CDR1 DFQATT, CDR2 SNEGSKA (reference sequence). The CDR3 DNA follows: TGCAGTTCGTTAGCGGGGGGGCCTGAGACCCAGTACTTC. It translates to CSSLAGGPETQYF.

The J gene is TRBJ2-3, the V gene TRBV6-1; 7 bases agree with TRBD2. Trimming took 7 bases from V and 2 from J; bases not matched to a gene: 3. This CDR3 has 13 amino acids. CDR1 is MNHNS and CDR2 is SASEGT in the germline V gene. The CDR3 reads CASTGLNTDTQYF. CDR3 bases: TGTGCCAGCACGGGACTAAACACAGATACGCAGTATTTT.

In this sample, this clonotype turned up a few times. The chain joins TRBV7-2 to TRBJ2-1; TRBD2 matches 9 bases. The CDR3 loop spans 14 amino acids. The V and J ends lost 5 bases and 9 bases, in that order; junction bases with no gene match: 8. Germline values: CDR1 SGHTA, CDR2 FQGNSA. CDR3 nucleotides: TGTGCCAGCAGCGAGCGGCGGGGGGGCCCTGAGCAGTTCTTC. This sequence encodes CASSERRGGPEQFF.

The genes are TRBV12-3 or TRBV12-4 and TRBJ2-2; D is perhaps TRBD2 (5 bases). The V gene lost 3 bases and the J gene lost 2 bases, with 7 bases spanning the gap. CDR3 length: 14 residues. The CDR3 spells CASSFGLNTGELFF. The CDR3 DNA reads TGTGCCAGCAGTTTTGGACTTAACACCGGGGAGCTGTTTTTT.

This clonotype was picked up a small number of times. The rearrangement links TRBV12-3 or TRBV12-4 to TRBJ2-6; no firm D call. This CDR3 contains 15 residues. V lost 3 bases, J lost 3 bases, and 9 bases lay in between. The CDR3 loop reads CASSFALGGANVLTF. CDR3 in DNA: TGTGCCAGCAGTTTTGCCTTGGGTGGGGCCAACGTCCTGACTTTC.

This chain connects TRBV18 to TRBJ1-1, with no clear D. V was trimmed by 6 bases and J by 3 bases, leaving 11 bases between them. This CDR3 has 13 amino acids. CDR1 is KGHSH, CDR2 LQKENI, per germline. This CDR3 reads CASSANADTEAFF. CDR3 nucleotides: TGTGCCAGCTCGGCTAACGCGGACACTGAAGCTTTCTTT.

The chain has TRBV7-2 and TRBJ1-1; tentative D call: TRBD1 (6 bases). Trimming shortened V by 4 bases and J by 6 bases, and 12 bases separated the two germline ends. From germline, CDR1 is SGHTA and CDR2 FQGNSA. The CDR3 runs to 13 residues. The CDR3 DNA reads TGTGCCAGCAGCTGGAGGGGGACTGCTGAAGCTTTCTTT. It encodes CASSWRGTAEAFF.

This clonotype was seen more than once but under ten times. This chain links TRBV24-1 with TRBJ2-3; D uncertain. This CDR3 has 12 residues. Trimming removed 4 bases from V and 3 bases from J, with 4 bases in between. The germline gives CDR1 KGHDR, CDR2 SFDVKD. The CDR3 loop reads CATSESTDTQYF. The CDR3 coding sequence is TGTGCCACCAGTGAATCTACAGATACGCAGTATTTT.

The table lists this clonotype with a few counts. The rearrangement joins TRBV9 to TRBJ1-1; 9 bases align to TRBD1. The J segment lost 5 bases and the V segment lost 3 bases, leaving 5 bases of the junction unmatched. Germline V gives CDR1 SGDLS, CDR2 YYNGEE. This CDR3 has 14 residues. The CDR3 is CASSATGGKTEAFF. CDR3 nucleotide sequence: TGTGCCAGCAGCGCGACAGGGGGTAAAACTGAAGCTTTCTTT. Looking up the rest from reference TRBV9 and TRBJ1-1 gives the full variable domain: DSGVTQTPKHLITATGQRVTLRCSPRSGDLSVYWYQQSLDQGLQFLIQYYNGEERAKGNILERFSAQQFPDLHSELNLSSLELGDSALYFCASSATGGKTEAFFGQGTRLTVV.

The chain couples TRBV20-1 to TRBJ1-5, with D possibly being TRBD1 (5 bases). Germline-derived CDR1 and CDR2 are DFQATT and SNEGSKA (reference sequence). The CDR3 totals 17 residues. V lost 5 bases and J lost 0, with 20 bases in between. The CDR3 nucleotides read TGCAGTGCTCGGCTGGGGACCCGGGTGTATAGCAATCAGCCCCAGCATTTT. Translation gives CSARLGTRVYSNQPQHF.

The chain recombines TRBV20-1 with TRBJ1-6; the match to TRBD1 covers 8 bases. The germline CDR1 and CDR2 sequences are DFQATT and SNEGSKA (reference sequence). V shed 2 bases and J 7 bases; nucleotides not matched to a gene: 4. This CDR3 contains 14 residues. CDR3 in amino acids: CSARRTGRNSPLHF. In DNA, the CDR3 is TGCAGTGCTAGAAGGACAGGGAGGAATTCACCCCTCCACTTT.

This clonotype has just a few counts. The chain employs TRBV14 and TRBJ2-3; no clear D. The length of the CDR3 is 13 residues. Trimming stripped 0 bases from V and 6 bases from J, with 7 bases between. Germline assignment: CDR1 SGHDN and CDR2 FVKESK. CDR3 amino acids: CASSQEPLDTQYF. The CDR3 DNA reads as TGTGCCAGCAGCCAAGAACCCCTGGATACGCAGTATTTT.

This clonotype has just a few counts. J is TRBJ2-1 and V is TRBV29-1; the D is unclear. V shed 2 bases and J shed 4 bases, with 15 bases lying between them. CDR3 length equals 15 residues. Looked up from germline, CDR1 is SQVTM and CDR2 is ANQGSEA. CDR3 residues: CSVEPSNLGYNEQFF. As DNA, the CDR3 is TGCAGCGTTGAACCTAGTAACCTGGGATACAATGAGCAGTTCTTC.

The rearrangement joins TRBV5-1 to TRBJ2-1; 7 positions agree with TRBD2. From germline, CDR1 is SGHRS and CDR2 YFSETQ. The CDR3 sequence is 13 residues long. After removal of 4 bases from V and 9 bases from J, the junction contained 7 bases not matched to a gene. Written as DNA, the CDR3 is TGCGCCAGCAGCCTAGGCCAGCGGGGTGAGCAGTTCTTC. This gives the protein CASSLGQRGEQFF.

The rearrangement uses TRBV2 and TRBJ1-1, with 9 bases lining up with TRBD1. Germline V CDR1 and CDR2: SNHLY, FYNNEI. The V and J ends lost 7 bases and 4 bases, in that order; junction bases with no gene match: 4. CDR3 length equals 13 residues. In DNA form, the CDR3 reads TGTGCCAGCACTGGGACAGGGCCCACTGAAGCTTTCTTT. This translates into CASTGTGPTEAFF. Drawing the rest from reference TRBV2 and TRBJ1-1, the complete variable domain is EPEVTQTPSHQVTQMGQEVILRCVPISNHLYFYWYRQILGQKVEFLVSFYNNEISEKSEIFDDQFSVERPDGSNFTLKIRSTKLEDSAMYFCASTGTGPTEAFFGQGTRLTVV.

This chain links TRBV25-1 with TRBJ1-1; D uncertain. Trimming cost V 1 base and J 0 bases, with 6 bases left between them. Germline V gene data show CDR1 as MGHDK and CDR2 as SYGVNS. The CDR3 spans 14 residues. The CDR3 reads CASSESALNTEAFF. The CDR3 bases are TGTGCCAGCAGTGAATCAGCCTTGAACACTGAAGCTTTCTTT.

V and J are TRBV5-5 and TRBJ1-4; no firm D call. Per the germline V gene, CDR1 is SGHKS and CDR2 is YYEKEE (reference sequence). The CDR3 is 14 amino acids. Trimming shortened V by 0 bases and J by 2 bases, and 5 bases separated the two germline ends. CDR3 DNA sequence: TGTGCCAGCAGCTTGGGGGTTACTAATGAAAAACTGTTTTTT. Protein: CASSLGVTNEKLFF. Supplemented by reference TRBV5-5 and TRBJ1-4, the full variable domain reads DAGVTQSPTHLIKTRGQQVTLRCSPISGHKSVSWYQQVLGQGPQFIFQYYEKEERGRGNFPDRFSARQFPNYSSELNVNALLLGDSALYLCASSLGVTNEKLFFGSGTQLSVL.

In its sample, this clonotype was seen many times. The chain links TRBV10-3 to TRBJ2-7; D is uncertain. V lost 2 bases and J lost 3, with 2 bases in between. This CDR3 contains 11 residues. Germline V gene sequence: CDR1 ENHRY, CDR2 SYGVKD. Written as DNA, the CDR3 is TGTGCCATCAGTGAGGGCTACGAGCAGTACTTC. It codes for CAISEGYEQYF.

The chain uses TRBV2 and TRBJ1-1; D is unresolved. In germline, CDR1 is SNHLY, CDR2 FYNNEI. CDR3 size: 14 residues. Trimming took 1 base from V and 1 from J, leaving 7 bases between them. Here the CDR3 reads CASSEEPANTEAFF. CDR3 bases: TGTGCCAGCAGTGAAGAACCGGCGAACACTGAAGCTTTCTTT.

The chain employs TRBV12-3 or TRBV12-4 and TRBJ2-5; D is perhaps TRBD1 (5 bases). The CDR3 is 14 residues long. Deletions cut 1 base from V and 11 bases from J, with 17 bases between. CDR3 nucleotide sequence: TGTGCCAGCAGTTTAGACCAGGGCTACAATGAGCAGTACTTC. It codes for CASSLDQGYNEQYF.

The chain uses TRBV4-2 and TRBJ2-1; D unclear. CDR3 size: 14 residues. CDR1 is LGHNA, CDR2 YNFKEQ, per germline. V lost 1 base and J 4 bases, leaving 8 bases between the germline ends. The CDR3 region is CASSQGRRYNEQFF. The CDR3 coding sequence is TGTGCCAGCAGCCAAGGGCGCAGATACAATGAGCAGTTCTTC.

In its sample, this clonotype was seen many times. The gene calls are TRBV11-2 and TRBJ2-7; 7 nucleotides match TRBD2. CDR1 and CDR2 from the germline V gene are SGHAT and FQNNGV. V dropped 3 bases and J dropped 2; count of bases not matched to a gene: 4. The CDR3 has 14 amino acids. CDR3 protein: CASSFERGAYEQYF. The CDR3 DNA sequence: TGTGCCAGCAGCTTCGAACGGGGGGCCTACGAGCAGTACTTC.